Shown below are 22 T cell receptor beta chains from a single sample sequenced in a study of OX40 agonist ivuxolimab in advanced cancers. The method was immunoSEQ multiplex PCR; TCRdb's version includes in-frame clones alone and lacks a portion of them. Of about 21,000 clones listed, just under 85% were seen once; the top ten hold 31%. The sample was CD4+ or CD8+ T cells sorted from blood, taken in a trial of the OX40 agonist ivuxolimab. The receptors were sampled from an adult with an advanced solid tumor such as melanoma, head and neck, liver or kidney cancer.

The gene calls are TRBV6-6 and TRBJ1-5; D gene unclear. Looked up from germline, CDR1 is MNHNY and CDR2 is SVGAGI (reference sequence). The CDR3 is 13 residues long. Trimming stripped 2 bases from V and 1 base from J, with 3 bases between. CDR3 DNA: TGTGCCAGCAGTTACGTAAGCAATCAGCCCCAGCATTTT. Protein: CASSYVSNQPQHF.

The chain is built from TRBV28 and TRBJ1-5; D gene uncertain. This CDR3 comprises 14 residues. The V gene lost 3 bases and the J gene lost 7 bases, with 13 bases spanning the gap. Germline V lookup: CDR1 MDHEN, CDR2 SYDVKM. This chain's CDR3 is CASSFNLKGQPQHF. Written as DNA, the CDR3 is TGTGCCAGCAGTTTTAACTTAAAGGGCCAGCCCCAGCATTTT.

This chain uses TRBV11-3 with TRBJ2-7; 12 nucleotides align to TRBD1. The CDR3 is 16 residues long. Trimming removed 5 bases from V and 6 bases from J; junction bases left unmatched: 11. The germline V gene encodes CDR1 SGHNT and CDR2 YENEEA. CDR3 amino acids: CASSIRPGQGAGEQYF. The CDR3 bases are TGTGCCAGCAGCATCCGCCCGGGACAGGGGGCGGGCGAGCAGTACTTC.

This chain connects TRBV11-2 to TRBJ1-1; the D is unclear. Trimming pared 1 base from V and 1 base from J, leaving 10 bases between. Germline V lookup: CDR1 SGHAT, CDR2 FQNNGV. The CDR3 loop spans 15 amino acids. CDR3 loop: CASSLVAFGNTEAFF. CDR3 nucleotide sequence: TGTGCCAGCAGCTTAGTGGCCTTCGGGAACACTGAAGCTTTCTTT.

The rearrangement uses TRBV2 and TRBJ2-1; D remains unclear. Trimming took off 8 bases at V and 0 bases at J, with 11 bases between the two ends. The germline gives CDR1 SNHLY, CDR2 FYNNEI. The CDR3 is 14 amino acids. CDR3 amino acids: CASLVSLSYNEQFF. Written as DNA, the CDR3 is TGTGCCAGCCTCGTCAGCCTCTCCTACAATGAGCAGTTCTTC.

V and J are TRBV7-9 and TRBJ2-1, with D unclear. CDR1 and CDR2 (germline): SEHNR, FQNEAQ (reference sequence). The CDR3 covers 14 residues. The V gene lost 2 bases and the J gene lost 5 bases, with 10 bases spanning the gap. The CDR3 region has the DNA TGTGCCAGCAGCTTAACTATGGGCGACAATGAGCAGTTCTTC. As protein: CASSLTMGDNEQFF. Full variable domain (rest looked up from reference TRBV7-9 and TRBJ2-1): DTGVSQNPRHKITKRGQNVTFRCDPISEHNRLYWYRQTLGQGPEFLTYFQNEAQLEKSRLLSDRFSAERPKGSFSTLEIQRTEQGDSAMYLCASSLTMGDNEQFFGPGTRLTVL.

This chain connects TRBV4-1 to TRBJ1-3; D is unresolved. There are 15 residues in the CDR3. Germline V gene lookup returns CDR1 MGHRA and CDR2 YSYEKL. V was trimmed by 1 base and J by 4 bases, leaving 11 bases between them. The CDR3 loop is CASSQAGRSGNTIYF. In DNA, the CDR3 is TGCGCCAGCAGCCAAGCTGGGAGATCCGGAAACACCATATATTTT.

This clone was recorded once. The chain uses TRBV28 and TRBJ2-7, with unresolved D. V dropped 4 bases and J dropped 4 bases, with 8 bases sitting between them. CDR3 length: 12 amino acids. Germline V gene data show CDR1 as MDHEN and CDR2 as SYDVKM. The DNA of the CDR3 is TGTGCCAGCAGTTCGCTGAAATACGAGCAGTACTTC. This encodes CASSSLKYEQYF.

This chain links TRBV7-2 with TRBJ1-2; the D gene is possibly TRBD1 (5 bases). This CDR3 comprises 14 residues. Germline V gene data show CDR1 as SGHTA and CDR2 as FQGNSA. V lost 4 bases, J lost 4 bases, and 13 bases lay in between. DNA for the CDR3: TGTGCCAGCAGCTGGGGACTGTCCCCCTATGGCTACACCTTC. Translated: CASSWGLSPYGYTF.

This clone is medium-sized in the sample. The V and J genes are TRBV5-1 and TRBJ2-1; 9 bases map to TRBD2. From germline, CDR1 is SGHRS and CDR2 YFSETQ. This CDR3 is 15 amino acids long. Trimming at V came to 4 bases and at J to 7 bases, leaving 9 bases not matched to a gene. The CDR3 bases are TGCGCCAGCAGCCCGGGACTAGCTAGAGAGAATGAGCAGTTCTTC. Translating it yields CASSPGLARENEQFF.

V is TRBV5-1 and J is TRBJ2-1, with TRBD2 identical over 10 bases. V lost 0 bases and J lost 3; bases outside the gene matches: 3. There are 16 residues in the CDR3. Germline V gene data show CDR1 as SGHRS and CDR2 as YFSETQ. The CDR3 nucleotides are TGCGCCAGCAGCTTGGGACTAGCGGGCTTCTACAATGAGCAGTTCTTC. Protein: CASSLGLAGFYNEQFF.

The rearrangement uses TRBV6-5 and TRBJ2-7; no clear D. The CDR3 has 14 residues. Trimming took 8 bases from V and 5 from J, leaving 19 bases between them. Germline V gene sequence: CDR1 MNHEY, CDR2 SVGAGI. In DNA, the CDR3 is TGTGCCAGCTCTCTAGTGGAGTTCTTCGACGAGCAGTACTTC. Its protein product is CASSLVEFFDEQYF.

V and J are TRBV6-4 and TRBJ1-5; D remains ambiguous. The length of the CDR3 is 14 residues. Germline CDR1 and CDR2: MRHNA and SNTAGT. V was clipped by 6 bases and J by 3 bases, with 12 bases between them. DNA for the CDR3: TGTGCCAGCAGCGCTACAGCTACCAATCAGCCCCAGCATTTT. It is translated as CASSATATNQPQHF.

The chain is built from TRBV28 and TRBJ1-3; no clear D. Germline lookup yields CDR1 MDHEN and CDR2 SYDVKM. Trimming took 1 base from V and 1 from J, leaving 8 bases between them. CDR3 size: 15 residues. The CDR3 sequence: CASSLSPGSGNTIYF. The DNA for the CDR3 is TGTGCCAGCAGTTTATCCCCGGGTTCTGGAAACACCATATATTTT.

V is TRBV11-2 and J is TRBJ2-7, with D perhaps matching TRBD1 (5 bases). Germline V gene sequence: CDR1 SGHAT, CDR2 FQNNGV. V lost 5 bases and J lost 6, with 26 bases in between. There are 17 residues in the CDR3. This chain's CDR3 is CASSQQNQGSPLFEQYF. CDR3 DNA: TGTGCCAGCAGCCAACAGAACCAGGGCTCTCCTCTTTTCGAGCAGTACTTC.

The genes are TRBV5-1 and TRBJ2-7; TRBD1 agrees at 8 bases. Germline CDR1 is SGHRS and CDR2 is YFSETQ. Trimming took 1 base from V and 0 from J; bases not matched to a gene: 3. The CDR3 is 15 residues long. DNA for the CDR3: TGCGCCAGCAGCTTGTATGGGACAGGCTCCTACGAGCAGTACTTC. This encodes CASSLYGTGSYEQYF.

The CDR3 sequence is CASSARGLTKNSYEQYF. The CDR3 DNA is TGTGCCAGCAGTGCCAGGGGGCTAACAAAAAACTCCTACGAGCAGTACTTC. V usage is TRBV11-2 and J usage is TRBJ2-7, with 8 bases matching TRBD1. The germline CDR1 and CDR2 sequences are SGHAT and FQNNGV. V trimming: 6 bases; J trimming: 0 bases; junction bases outside the gene matches: 13. CDR3 length equals 17 residues.

The chain is built from TRBV5-6 and TRBJ2-2; 9 bases align to TRBD1. Per the germline V gene, CDR1 is SGHDT and CDR2 is YYEEEE. After removal of 4 bases from V and 3 bases from J, the junction contained 10 bases not matched to a gene. The CDR3 length is 17 residues. CDR3 DNA sequence: TGTGCCAGCAGCCGTCGGGGGGACAGGGTTTACACCGGGGAGCTGTTTTTT. The encoded protein is CASSRRGDRVYTGELFF. Complete variable domain (other parts from reference TRBV5-6 and TRBJ2-2): DAGVTQSPTHLIKTRGQQVTLRCSPKSGHDTVSWYQQALGQGPQFIFQYYEEEERQRGNFPDRFSGHQFPNYSSELNVNALLLGDSALYLCASSRRGDRVYTGELFFGEGSRLTVL.

The rearrangement uses TRBV12-5 and TRBJ1-3; D is possibly TRBD1 (6 bases). This CDR3 comprises 15 residues. The germline V gene encodes CDR1 LGHNT and CDR2 FRNRAP. Trimming stripped 6 bases from V and 4 bases from J, with 16 bases between. As DNA, the CDR3 is TGTGCTAGTGGACAGGGACCGCTTCTGGGAAACACCATATATTTT. It is translated as CASGQGPLLGNTIYF.

The chain couples TRBV5-1 to TRBJ2-7; 8 positions match TRBD2. This CDR3 is built from 15 residues. Germline values: CDR1 SGHRS, CDR2 YFSETQ. J lost 0 bases, V lost 3 bases, and 5 bases had no gene match. CDR3: CASSWAGGSSYEQYF. CDR3 sequence (DNA): TGCGCCAGCAGCTGGGCGGGAGGTAGCTCCTACGAGCAGTACTTC.

This chain connects TRBV11-3 to TRBJ1-1; D might be TRBD1 (5 bases). Germline-derived CDR1 and CDR2 are SGHNT and YENEEA. V lost 3 bases and J lost 5, with 10 bases in between. The CDR3 runs to 13 residues. The CDR3 loop is CASSFAGSTEAFF. The CDR3 coding sequence is TGTGCCAGCAGCTTTGCAGGGAGTACTGAAGCTTTCTTT.

The V and J genes are TRBV5-4 and TRBJ1-2, with a possible D match to TRBD1 (6 bases). This CDR3 is 14 amino acids long. Germline lookup yields CDR1 SGHNT and CDR2 YYREEE (reference sequence). V lost 1 base to trimming and J lost 6 bases, with 13 bases between them. CDR3 nucleotides: TGTGCCAGCAGCTTGAGAGGGGGGCTTAATGGCTACACCTTC. Residues: CASSLRGGLNGYTF.